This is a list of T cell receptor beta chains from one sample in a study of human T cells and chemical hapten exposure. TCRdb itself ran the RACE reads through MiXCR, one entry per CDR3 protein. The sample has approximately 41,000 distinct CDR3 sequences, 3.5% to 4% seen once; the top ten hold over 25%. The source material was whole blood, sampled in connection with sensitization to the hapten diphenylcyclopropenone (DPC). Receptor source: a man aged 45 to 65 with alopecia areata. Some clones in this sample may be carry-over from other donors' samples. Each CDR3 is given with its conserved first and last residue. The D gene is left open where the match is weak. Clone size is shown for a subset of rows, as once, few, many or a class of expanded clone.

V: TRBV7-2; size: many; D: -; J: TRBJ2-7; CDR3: CASSLEAGFSYEQYF; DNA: TGTGCCAGCAGCTTAGAGGCGGGATTCTCCTACGAGCAGTACTTC
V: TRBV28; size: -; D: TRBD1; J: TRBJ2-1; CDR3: CASGTRTGWERNEQFF; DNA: TGTGCCAGCGGCACCAGGACAGGGTGGGAAAGGAATGAGCAGTTCTTC
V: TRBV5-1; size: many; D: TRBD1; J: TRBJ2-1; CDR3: CASSLVGGIGQGEQFF; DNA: TGCGCCAGCAGCTTGGTCGGCGGGATAGGACAGGGTGAGCAGTTCTTC
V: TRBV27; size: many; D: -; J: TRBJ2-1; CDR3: CASSLLGWGNEQFF; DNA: TGTGCCAGCAGTTTACTAGGATGGGGCAATGAGCAGTTCTTC
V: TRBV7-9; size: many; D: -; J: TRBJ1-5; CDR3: CASSLERDQPQHF; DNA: TGTGCCAGCAGCTTGGAGAGGGATCAGCCCCAGCATTTT
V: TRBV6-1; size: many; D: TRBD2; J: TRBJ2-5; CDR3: CATALLAGTETQYF; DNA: TGTGCCACGGCCCTGCTAGCGGGGACGGAGACCCAGTACTTC
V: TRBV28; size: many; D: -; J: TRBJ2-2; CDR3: CASTILSSTGELFF; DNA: TGTGCCAGCACGATTCTGAGCAGCACCGGGGAGCTGTTTTTT
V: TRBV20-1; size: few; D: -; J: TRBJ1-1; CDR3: CSARDPRQPMNTEAFF; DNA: TGCAGTGCTAGAGATCCTCGGCAACCGATGAACACTGAAGCTTTCTTT
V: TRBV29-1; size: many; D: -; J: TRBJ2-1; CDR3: CSVAYGSISYNEQFF; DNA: TGCAGCGTTGCCTACGGGAGTATAAGTTACAATGAGCAGTTCTTC
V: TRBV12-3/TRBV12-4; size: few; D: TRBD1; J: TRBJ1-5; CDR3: CASAPRQGGDGPQHF; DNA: TGTGCCAGCGCACCTCGACAGGGCGGGGATGGGCCCCAGCATTTT
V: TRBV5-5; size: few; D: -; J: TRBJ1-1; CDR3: CASSFNSLNTEAFF; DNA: TGTGCCAGCAGCTTCAACAGTTTGAACACTGAAGCTTTCTTT
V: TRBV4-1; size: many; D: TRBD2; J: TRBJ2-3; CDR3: CASSQDRETSGITDTQYF; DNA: TGCGCCAGCAGCCAAGATCGGGAGACTAGCGGGATCACAGATACGCAGTATTTT
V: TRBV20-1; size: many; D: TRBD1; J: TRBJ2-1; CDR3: CSADGQGASYNEQFF; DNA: TGCAGTGCTGATGGACAGGGGGCGTCCTACAATGAGCAGTTCTTC
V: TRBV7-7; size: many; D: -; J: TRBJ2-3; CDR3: CASSLGAGHTQYF; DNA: TGTGCTAGCAGCTTAGGGGCGGGACATACGCAGTATTTT
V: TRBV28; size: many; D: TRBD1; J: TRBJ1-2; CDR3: CASSLSFGTGDTTYMYGHTF; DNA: TGTGCCAGCAGTTTATCATTCGGGACAGGGGATACCACCTATATGTATGGCCACACCTTC
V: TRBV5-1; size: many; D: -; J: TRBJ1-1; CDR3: CASSLLGVEAFF; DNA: TGCGCCAGCAGCCTACTCGGGGTTGAAGCTTTCTTT
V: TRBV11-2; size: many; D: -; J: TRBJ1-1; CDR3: CASSTSGVSEAFF; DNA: TGTGCCAGCAGCACATCGGGTGTCTCTGAAGCTTTCTTT
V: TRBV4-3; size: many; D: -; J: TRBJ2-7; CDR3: CASSQGEAARSYEQYF; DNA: TGCGCCAGCAGCCAAGGGGAGGCAGCTCGCTCCTACGAGCAGTACTTC
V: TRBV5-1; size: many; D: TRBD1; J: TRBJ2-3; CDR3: CASTRQGTDTQYF; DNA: TGCGCCAGCACGAGACAGGGTACAGATACGCAGTATTTT